The T cell receptor (beta chain) under discussion was sequenced for a study of beta chain features in type 1 diabetes. Study-level points and caveats: Shortening of TCRB CDR3s, moderate but significant, appeared in all four CD4+ subsets of Type 1 diabetes patients. Fewer junction insertions and more nucleotide deletions appeared in type 1 diabetes patients.

Germline CDR1 is MGHRA and CDR2 is YSYEKL. The CDR3 is 14 amino acids. V gave up 3 bases and J gave up 1 base, with 9 bases separating them. Reverse transcription of all isolated RNA meant that expressed TCRB transcripts were sequenced. Here immunoSEQ multiplex PCR was the method, and the copy in TCRdb shows in-frame clones only, minus some. The sample carries some 700,000 clones, around an eighth recorded once. A note on this clone: Its antigen is undetermined.

Sequenced: naive CD4+ T cells from blood. This TCR was recovered from a man aged 18 to 29 with type 1 diabetes. The chain employs TRBV4-1 and TRBJ1-1, with TRBD1 as a possible D gene (5 bases). CDR3 DNA: TGCGCCAGCAGCCAGGCACAGGAGAACACTGAAGCTTTCTTT. It specifies CASSQAQENTEAFF.